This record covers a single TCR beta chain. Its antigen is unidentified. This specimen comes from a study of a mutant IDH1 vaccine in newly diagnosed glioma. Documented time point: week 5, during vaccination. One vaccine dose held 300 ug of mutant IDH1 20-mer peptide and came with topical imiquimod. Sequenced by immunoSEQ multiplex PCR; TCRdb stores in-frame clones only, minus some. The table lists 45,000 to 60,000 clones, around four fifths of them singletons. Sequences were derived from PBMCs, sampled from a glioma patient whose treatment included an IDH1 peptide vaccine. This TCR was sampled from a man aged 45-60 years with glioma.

The CDR3 DNA follows: TGTGCCAGCACCTCCGGGACAGGGGGCGCACACACTGAAGCTTTCTTT. Amino acid sequence: CASTSGTGGAHTEAFF. The chain recombines TRBV6-6 with TRBJ1-1; TRBD1 agrees at 12 bases. The CDR3 contains 16 residues. The J segment lost 3 bases and the V segment lost 7 bases, leaving 9 bases of the junction unmatched. Per the germline V gene, CDR1 is MNHNY and CDR2 is SVGAGI (reference sequence).